This TCR beta chain emerged from a study of CD8+CD57+ T cells in acquired aplastic anemia. About the research overall: The study obtained an average of around 3.1 ug of DNA from sorted CD4+ and CD8+ cells.

CDR3 and TCR beta VDJ profiling relied on genomic DNA as the template. MiXCR, applied by TCRdb to the reads, yields one record per CDR3 protein. The data hold 160,000 or so distinct CDR3 sequences, with 45% to 55% observed a single time. The germline CDR1 and CDR2 sequences are SGHVS and FQNEAQ. The CDR3 totals 11 residues. Points on this clonotype: This could be a read error, since a much larger clone is one nucleotide away.

Before being chosen for sequencing, patients had shown CD8+CD57+ cell expansion by flow cytometry. Patient blood was sampled before any therapy had been received. Sequencing was done on a sample of sorted CD4+, CD8+, or CD8+CD57+ T cells (not recorded which) from PBMCs. This TCR came from a human donor with aplastic anemia. The rearrangement links TRBV7-8 to TRBJ2-1; no clear D. The CDR3 reads CASSSITEQLF. CDR3 nucleotides: TGTGCCAGCAGCTCCATAACGGAGCAGCTCTTC.